This TCR beta chain was retrieved from a study of T cell responses to AZD1222 COVID-19 vaccine. The study, taken as a whole, reports: Two AZD1222 doses significantly raised spike-specific TCR breadth and depth over controls. Nearly half of spike-specific TCRs reportedly target unmutated variant regions. Baseline seropositivity occurred in only a handful of AZD1222 recipients. The donor group comprised mostly white British people and more females; the analysis possibly underestimated clonal diversity.

About this clone: The antigen is unknown.

Germline V lookup: CDR1 LNHNV, CDR2 YYDKDF (reference sequence). This CDR3 comprises 18 residues. The V end was cut by 0 bases, the J end by 3 bases, with 20 bases between. Assay used: immunoSEQ multiplex PCR; TCRdb lists only in-frame clones, some missing. The sample lists roughly 180,000 clones; 85% to 90% were seen once. This clonotype originated in an adult in good health. Source: peripheral blood, taken on day 0 of AZD1222 vaccination. The chain joins TRBV15 to TRBJ2-5; D might be TRBD1 or TRBD2, each matching 7 bases. CDR3 protein: CATSRDIVGRDSKETQYF. The CDR3 DNA sequence: TGTGCCACCAGCAGAGATATTGTGGGGAGGGACAGCAAAGAGACCCAGTACTTC.